This is a list of T cell receptor beta chains from one sample in a study of control samples from healthy donors and cancer patients. The data were produced by immunoSEQ multiplex PCR, yet TCRdb's version contains in-frame clones alone and is incomplete. In the table there are 130,000 or so clones, about 89% of which are singletons. Sequencing used blood. The receptors derive from a man younger than 35 in good health. CDR3s leave out the opening cysteine and the closing phenylalanine or tryptophan. The D gene is left open where the match is weak.

v_call d_call cdr3_aa
TRBV6-2/TRBV6-3 TRBD2 ASSPLKRGALYNEQF
TRBV5-6 TRBD1 ASSSGRAYRGLSYNEQF
TRBV19 TRBD1 ASTDRDRPGELF
TRBV15 - ATSRDVRETQY
TRBV2 - ASNPGTAFYGYT
TRBV27 - ASSLSGQFNQPQH
TRBV21-1 - ASSKRGTAKYEQY
TRBV2 - ASTPRSEYGYT
TRBV4-3 TRBD1 ASSQGTGGSGNTIY
TRBV6-2/TRBV6-3 TRBD2 ASSYPGGGTGELF
TRBV25-1 TRBD1 ASSVTGGKRGYT
TRBV6-4 - ASELYGNHYGYT
TRBV30 - AWSAQGEGYSPLH
TRBV4-1 - ASSQEGFYGYT
TRBV5-6 TRBD1 ASSYLSQGLGAKNIQY
TRBV6-2/TRBV6-3 - ASSYSGRMNYGYT
TRBV7-9 - ASTGPKPSNTEAF